This entry lists 9 T cell receptor beta chains sequenced from one sample in a study of blood T cell repertoires in COVID-19. The assay was immunoSEQ multiplex PCR, and TCRdb's table has in-frame clones only and misses some. The data contain some 210,000 clones, about 81% of them singletons. The sequenced material came from PBMCs or T cells enriched from blood (not recorded which). Receptors originate from a man between 40 and 49 years old who had recovered from COVID-19.

The genes are TRBV24-1 and TRBJ2-3; 7 bases map to TRBD1. V gave up 1 base and J gave up 0 bases; unmatched junction bases: 9. Germline assignment: CDR1 KGHDR and CDR2 SFDVKD. The CDR3 covers 18 residues. CDR3 amino acids: CATSDFSRGSLSTDTQYF. The CDR3, as DNA: TGTGCCACCAGTGATTTTAGCAGGGGGTCTCTAAGCACAGATACGCAGTATTTT.

J is TRBJ1-2 and V is TRBV6-5; maybe TRBD1 (6 bases). Germline V gene lookup returns CDR1 MNHEY and CDR2 SVGAGI. The length of the CDR3 is 13 residues. V lost 5 bases to trimming and J lost 8 bases, with 15 bases between them. The CDR3 here is CASSPGQFGGYTF. In DNA form, the CDR3 reads TGTGCCAGCAGTCCCGGACAGTTTGGAGGCTACACCTTC.

The V and J genes are TRBV14 and TRBJ2-3, with 9 bases aligning to TRBD2. The CDR3 covers 21 residues. Unmatched junction bases numbered 20, after V lost 2 bases and J lost 2 bases. Germline V gene sequence: CDR1 SGHDN, CDR2 FVKESK. The CDR3 coding sequence is TGTGCCAGCAGCCAAAAGATGACGGGACTAGCATTCTTCCCCACCACAGATACGCAGTATTTT. It translates to CASSQKMTGLAFFPTTDTQYF.

V gene TRBV3-1 (or the pseudogene TRBV3-2) combines with J gene TRBJ2-1; D remains ambiguous. This CDR3 is 18 amino acids long. Trimming took off 0 bases at V and 4 bases at J, with 19 bases between the two ends. Germline CDR1 reads LGHDT; CDR2 reads YNNKEL (reference sequence). CDR3 residues: CASSQEVITVTIYNEQFF. CDR3 sequence (DNA): TGTGCCAGCAGCCAAGAAGTTATTACAGTGACGATTTACAATGAGCAGTTCTTC.

The chain links TRBV7-9 to TRBJ2-2; no firm D call. The CDR3 is 15 residues long. From germline, CDR1 is SEHNR and CDR2 FQNEAQ (reference sequence). V lost 2 bases and J lost 3, with 10 bases in between. For the CDR3, the DNA is TGTGCCAGCAGCTTAAGAGCGCCCGACACCGGGGAGCTGTTTTTT. Translated: CASSLRAPDTGELFF.

V usage is TRBV5-1 and J usage is TRBJ2-3; D gene uncertain. This CDR3 spans 13 amino acids. The ends were cut back, 0 bases at V and 4 bases at J, with 6 bases in the middle. CDR1 is SGHRS, CDR2 YFSETQ, per germline. CDR3 protein: CASSLGSSDTQYF. The CDR3 nucleotides are TGCGCCAGCAGCTTGGGGAGCTCAGATACGCAGTATTTT.

DNA of the CDR3: TGTGCCAGCAGCCAAGCTTTACGGGACTCGTACAATGAGCAGTTCTTC. This sequence encodes CASSQALRDSYNEQFF. The V and J genes are TRBV4-2 and TRBJ2-1, with D perhaps TRBD2 (6 bases). V lost 1 base, J lost 4 bases, and 14 bases lay in between. The CDR3 is made up of 16 amino acids. Germline CDR1 is LGHNA and CDR2 is YNFKEQ.

V gene TRBV7-3 combines with J gene TRBJ2-2; D is possibly TRBD2 (6 bases). CDR1 and CDR2 from the germline V gene are SGHTA and FQGTGA. Trimming removed 2 bases from V and 5 bases from J, with 12 bases in between. The CDR3 spans 15 residues. CDR3 bases: TGTGCCAGCAGCTTAGTAGCGGTAGAAACCGGGGAGCTGTTTTTT. This sequence encodes CASSLVAVETGELFF.

This sequence joins TRBV5-1 and TRBJ2-5; 7 bases line up with TRBD2. V lost 4 bases, J lost 1 base, and 22 bases stayed unmatched. The germline CDR1 and CDR2 sequences are SGHRS and YFSETQ. The CDR3 has 20 residues. This chain's CDR3 is CASSPEGLTSSREGQETQYF. The CDR3 nucleotides read TGCGCCAGCAGCCCAGAGGGACTGACTAGCAGCCGCGAGGGCCAAGAGACCCAGTACTTC.